The 2 T cell receptor beta chains reported below all come from one sample, sequenced in a study of response to subunit inactivated influenza vaccine. MiXCR was run by TCRdb on the RT-PCR reads, yielding one entry per CDR3 protein. Altogether approximately 160,000 distinct CDR3 sequences are present, approximately 11% being singletons, with the ten largest covering 35% to 40%. The sample here was CD8+ T cells sorted from PBMCs, taken less than 30 months after vaccination. The receptors shown here come from a man aged 45-69 years who received an inactivated influenza vaccine.

The CDR3 DNA sequence: TGCGCCAGCAGCCAAGATCGGGGGGCAAATGAAGCTTTCTTT. Amino acids: CASSQDRGANEAFF. The V gene is TRBV4-1, the J gene TRBJ1-1, with D possibly being TRBD1 (6 bases). CDR1 and CDR2 from the germline V gene are MGHRA and YSYEKL. The CDR3 extends over 14 amino acids. Deletions cut 0 bases from V and 7 bases from J, with 12 bases between.

This chain links TRBV28 with TRBJ1-5; no clear D. Germline V gives CDR1 MDHEN, CDR2 SYDVKM. V was clipped by 0 bases and J by 7 bases, with 7 bases between them. The CDR3 spans 13 residues. CDR3 bases: TGTGCCAGCAGTTTATGGGGAGACCAGCCCCAGCATTTT. The encoded protein is CASSLWGDQPQHF.